What follows are 31 T cell receptor beta chains derived from one specimen sequenced in a study of patients and donors after allogeneic stem cell transplantation. MiXCR was run by TCRdb on the RT-PCR reads, yielding one entry per CDR3 protein. The table has tens of thousands of distinct CDR3 sequences, around 46% seen once. Sequencing was carried out using blood, either unsorted or a sorted T cell fraction (not recorded which). Receptors originate from a human donor who was either an allogeneic HSCT recipient or a stem cell or donor lymphocyte infusion donor (not recorded which). It is not recorded whose cells these are; they may come from a transplant donor.

The chain joins TRBV20-1 to TRBJ1-6; D unresolved. This CDR3 is built from 14 residues. V was clipped by 7 bases and J by 0 bases, with 10 bases between them. Germline V lookup: CDR1 DFQATT, CDR2 SNEGSKA (reference sequence). The CDR3 loop reads CSGDESSYNSPLHF. The CDR3 nucleotides read TGCAGTGGTGACGAAAGCTCCTATAATTCACCCCTCCACTTT.

In this sample, this clonotype turned up a few times. V gene TRBV20-1 combines with J gene TRBJ1-4; D gene uncertain. Trimming removed 2 bases at V and 0 bases at J, with 4 bases between. The CDR3 has 13 residues. The germline gives CDR1 DFQATT, CDR2 SNEGSKA (reference sequence). CDR3 region: CSARKTTNEKLFF. In nucleotides, the CDR3 is TGCAGTGCTAGAAAGACAACTAATGAAAAACTGTTTTTT.

The CDR3 loop is CASSSLAPQSNEQFF. The CDR3 DNA is TGCGCCAGCAGCTCCCTAGCGCCCCAAAGTAATGAGCAGTTCTTC. The chain has TRBV5-1 and TRBJ2-1, with D tentatively TRBD2 (6 bases). The CDR3 is 15 residues long. CDR1 is SGHRS and CDR2 is YFSETQ in the germline V gene. The germline V and J ends were trimmed by 3 bases and 7 bases, with 17 bases remaining between them. Complete variable domain (other parts from reference TRBV5-1 and TRBJ2-1): KAGVTQTPRYLIKTRGQQVTLSCSPISGHRSVSWYQQTPGQGLQFLFEYFSETQRNKGNFPGRFSGRQFSNSRSEMNVSTLELGDSALYLCASSSLAPQSNEQFFGPGTRLTVL.

This chain connects TRBV6-2 or TRBV6-3 to TRBJ1-5; TRBD1 agrees at 9 bases. Losses at the gene ends were 4 bases for V and 5 bases for J; bases not matched to a gene: 6. This CDR3 comprises 15 residues. The V gene's germline CDR1 is MNHEY and CDR2 SVGEGT. The chain's CDR3 is CASSFGTGLDQPQHF. CDR3 coding DNA: TGTGCCAGCAGTTTCGGGACAGGGCTGGATCAGCCCCAGCATTTT.

The CDR3 spells CASRPSVAGVYDTQYF. The CDR3 nucleotides read TGTGCCAGCAGGCCGTCGGTAGCGGGAGTGTATGATACGCAGTATTTT. The genes are TRBV21-1 and TRBJ2-3; the table's D call, TRBD2, has no DNA check behind it. TRBV21-1 is an annotated pseudogene. The CDR3 runs to 16 residues.

This sequence joins TRBV2 and TRBJ1-5; D remains unclear. Germline values: CDR1 SNHLY, CDR2 FYNNEI. V was pared by 6 bases and J by 0 bases, with 3 bases between. This CDR3 is 12 amino acids long. CDR3 DNA: TGTGCCAGCAGGTTTAGCAATCAGCCCCAGCATTTT. This codes for CASRFSNQPQHF.

In its sample, this clonotype was seen a few times. V usage is TRBV5-1 and J usage is TRBJ1-1; D is unclear. This CDR3 has 14 amino acids. V was clipped by 1 base and J by 0 bases, with 7 bases between them. Germline V gene sequence: CDR1 SGHRS, CDR2 YFSETQ. CDR3 nucleotide sequence: TGCGCCAGCAGCTTGATCTCGGTGAACACTGAAGCTTTCTTT. This encodes CASSLISVNTEAFF.

The chain carries TRBV7-8 and TRBJ1-2, with D possibly being TRBD1 (6 bases). Trimming stripped 5 bases from V and 4 bases from J, with 14 bases between. The germline gives CDR1 SGHVS, CDR2 FQNEAQ. The length of the CDR3 is 14 residues. Written as DNA, the CDR3 is TGTGCCAGCAGCCCAGGGGAGCGACTCTATGGCTACACCTTC. Translating it yields CASSPGERLYGYTF.

The genes are TRBV29-1 and TRBJ1-1, with D possibly being TRBD1 (6 bases). The CDR3 runs to 13 residues. V lost 5 bases and J 4 bases, leaving 14 bases between the germline ends. CDR1 SQVTM and CDR2 ANQGSEA come from the germline V gene. CDR3 residues: CSVCEVGGTEAFF. The CDR3 DNA is TGCAGCGTTTGTGAAGTAGGGGGCACTGAAGCTTTCTTT.

The rearrangement links TRBV18 to TRBJ1-2; weak D call: TRBD1 (6 bases). Germline V CDR1 and CDR2: KGHSH, LQKENI. CDR3 length equals 15 residues. V gave up 0 bases and J gave up 2 bases, with 10 bases separating them. CDR3 nucleotide sequence: TGTGCCAGCTCACCACCTGGGGGCTCAAACTATGGCTACACCTTC. Its translation: CASSPPGGSNYGYTF.

This clonotype was seen a handful of times. The genes are TRBV28 and TRBJ1-6; D call uncertain. Germline V gives CDR1 MDHEN, CDR2 SYDVKM. This CDR3 comprises 14 residues. The ends were cut back, 6 bases at V and 8 bases at J, with 14 bases in the middle. CDR3 residues: CASSELPGDSPLHF. As DNA, the CDR3 is TGTGCCAGCAGCGAACTTCCCGGGGATTCACCCCTCCACTTT.

The genes are TRBV4-3 and TRBJ1-1; the D is unclear. Trimming removed 3 bases at V and 11 bases at J, with 16 bases between. The germline gives CDR1 LGHNA, CDR2 YSLEER. The CDR3 length is 13 residues. The CDR3 sequence is CASSQQNRQDAFF. The CDR3 nucleotides read TGCGCCAGCAGCCAGCAAAACCGGCAGGACGCTTTCTTT.

CDR3 region: CASSLDRSGVNTDTQYF. The CDR3 nucleotides read TGTGCCAGCAGCTTAGATCGTAGCGGAGTGAACACAGATACGCAGTATTTT. The chain has TRBV11-2 and TRBJ2-3, with D possibly being TRBD2 (6 bases). The CDR3 extends over 17 amino acids. The V gene's germline CDR1 is SGHAT and CDR2 FQNNGV. V lost 0 bases to trimming and J lost 2 bases, with 15 bases between them.

As for this clonotype: Its ends do not fully match the called genes, so a read error is possible. V and J are TRBV6-5 and TRBJ2-7; 7 positions agree with TRBD2. Looked up from germline, CDR1 is MNHEY and CDR2 is SVGAGI. This CDR3 is built from 13 residues. In DNA form, the CDR3 reads TGTGCCAGCAGCGGACTAGTTTATTCCGAGCATTACTTC. Protein product: CASSGLVYSEHYF.

The genes are TRBV7-2 and TRBJ2-5; TRBD2 agrees at 9 bases. This CDR3 is built from 19 residues. J gave up 4 bases and V 5 bases, and 20 bases lay outside the gene matches. Germline values: CDR1 SGHTA, CDR2 FQGNSA. In DNA, the CDR3 is TGTGCCAGCAGCCCAGACAGGGTACGAGCGGGAGGAGAAAGAGAGACCCAGTACTTC. Translating it yields CASSPDRVRAGGERETQYF.

The chain carries TRBV4-1 and TRBJ1-5; perhaps TRBD1 as D (5 bases). The CDR3 contains 14 residues. Trimming took 3 bases from V and 5 from J, leaving 11 bases between them. Germline values: CDR1 MGHRA, CDR2 YSYEKL. CDR3 protein: CASSQRGGDQPQHF. In DNA form, the CDR3 reads TGCGCCAGCAGCCAGAGGGGAGGGGATCAGCCCCAGCATTTT.

The chain joins TRBV6-5 to TRBJ1-1; 9 positions agree with TRBD1. The V and J ends lost 6 bases and 8 bases, in that order; junction bases with no gene match: 7. The CDR3 has 13 residues. The germline V gene encodes CDR1 MNHEY and CDR2 SVGAGI. The CDR3 DNA reads as TGTGCCAGCAGACCTCCGGGACAGGGAGAAGCTTTCTTT. Translation: CASRPPGQGEAFF.

This chain connects TRBV6-2 or TRBV6-3 to TRBJ1-3, with TRBD1 as a possible D gene (5 bases). The V gene lost 5 bases and the J gene lost 2 bases, with 13 bases spanning the gap. Germline V CDR1 and CDR2: MNHEY, SVGEGT. The CDR3 contains 15 residues. This chain's CDR3 is CASSPGRGTGNTIYF. The DNA for the CDR3 is TGTGCCAGCAGTCCGGGACGGGGGACTGGAAACACCATATATTTT.

This clonotype was detected many times. CDR3 protein: CASSLLRTNTEAFF. The CDR3 DNA reads as TGCGCCAGCAGTCTCCTCCGGACGAACACTGAAGCTTTCTTT. The chain uses TRBV5-1 and TRBJ1-1, with D unresolved. CDR3 size: 14 residues. V gave up 5 bases and J gave up 1 base, with 12 bases separating them. CDR1 is SGHRS and CDR2 is YFSETQ in the germline V gene.

This clonotype was seen more than once but under ten times. The J gene is TRBJ1-5, the V gene TRBV20-1, with TRBD1 as a possible D gene (5 bases). Trimming left V 5 bases short and J 5 bases short, with 13 bases between. The CDR3 totals 13 residues. Per the germline V gene, CDR1 is DFQATT and CDR2 is SNEGSKA (reference sequence). The CDR3 spells CSAVSGRDQPQHF. The CDR3 DNA reads as TGCAGTGCTGTGTCAGGGAGGGATCAGCCCCAGCATTTT.

This clonotype was recorded a few times. The genes are TRBV30 and TRBJ1-5; TRBD1 is a possible D gene (6 bases). The germline CDR1 and CDR2 sequences are GTSNPN and SVGIG (reference sequence). The CDR3 runs 13 residues. The ends were cut back, 0 bases at V and 7 bases at J, with 10 bases in the middle. The CDR3 reads CAWSVEGGQPQHF. The CDR3 DNA follows: TGTGCCTGGAGTGTGGAGGGGGGACAGCCCCAGCATTTT.

This clonotype was picked up a small number of times. This rearrangement joins TRBV7-9 to TRBJ1-4; D not certain. The CDR3 runs 16 residues. V was clipped by 4 bases and J by 3 bases, with 15 bases between them. CDR1 SEHNR and CDR2 FQNEAQ come from the germline V gene (reference sequence). CDR3 loop: CASSSRMRRANEKLFF. CDR3 in DNA: TGTGCCAGCAGCTCGCGGATGAGGCGCGCTAATGAAAAACTGTTTTTT.

This clonotype was picked up a small number of times. The chain recombines TRBV6-1 with TRBJ1-1, with no clear D. Trimming took off 8 bases at V and 6 bases at J, with 22 bases between the two ends. The CDR3 is made up of 15 amino acids. CDR1 is MNHNS and CDR2 is SASEGT in the germline V gene. CDR3 sequence reads: CASQRADRDGAEAFF. The DNA of the CDR3 is TGTGCCAGCCAACGAGCCGATAGGGATGGGGCTGAAGCTTTCTTT.

The chain has TRBV28 and TRBJ1-1; no definite D call. The CDR3 length is 15 residues. The V end was cut by 4 bases, the J end by 3 bases, with 15 bases between. Germline V CDR1 and CDR2: MDHEN, SYDVKM. The CDR3 DNA reads as TGTGCCAGCAGTTCACCCAGCCGGTTGGACACTGAAGCTTTCTTT. It is translated as CASSSPSRLDTEAFF.

The chain employs TRBV28 and TRBJ1-5; 9 bases agree with TRBD1. Trimming at V came to 11 bases and at J to 0 bases, leaving 11 bases not matched to a gene. The CDR3 has 16 amino acids. Germline CDR1 reads MDHEN; CDR2 reads SYDVKM. The CDR3 DNA reads as TGTGCCGCCCGGGACAGGGCCCTTTATAGCAATCAGCCCCAGCATTTT. It codes for CAARDRALYSNQPQHF.

This clonotype was counted a few times. The chain joins TRBV6-5 to TRBJ1-4, with D possibly matching TRBD1 (5 bases). Germline CDR1 reads MNHEY; CDR2 reads SVGAGI. The CDR3 sequence is 14 residues long. V was pared by 1 base and J by 4 bases, with 7 bases between. This CDR3 reads CASSYWGVNEKLFF. CDR3 DNA: TGTGCCAGCAGTTACTGGGGGGTTAATGAAAAACTGTTTTTT.

This clonotype has only a few counts. The genes are TRBV10-3 and TRBJ1-4, with TRBD1 identical over 8 bases. Germline CDR1 is ENHRY and CDR2 is SYGVKD. V lost 4 bases to trimming and J lost 4 bases; unmatched junction nucleotides: 5. The CDR3 has 15 residues. The CDR3 DNA reads as TGTGCCATCAGTGGTAGTGACAGGGGTAATGAAAAACTGTTTTTT. Protein: CAISGSDRGNEKLFF.

This chain uses TRBV7-2 with TRBJ2-1, with no clear D. There are 14 residues in the CDR3. From germline, CDR1 is SGHTA and CDR2 FQGNSA. V was trimmed by 2 bases and J by 8 bases, leaving 13 bases between them. The CDR3 protein is CASSLSPPLYEQFF. CDR3 nucleotide sequence: TGTGCCAGCAGCTTATCTCCCCCCTTGTATGAGCAGTTCTTC.

This clonotype has a handful of counts. The genes are TRBV2 and TRBJ1-5; TRBD1 might be the D (5 bases). Germline V gene sequence: CDR1 SNHLY, CDR2 FYNNEI. This CDR3 region has 17 residues. Deletions cut 5 bases from V and 2 bases from J, with 19 bases between. CDR3 loop: CASSQPGGFGGNQPQHF. CDR3 nucleotides: TGTGCCAGCAGTCAACCCGGGGGGTTCGGCGGCAATCAGCCCCAGCATTTT.

This clonotype was observed a handful of times. The chain is built from TRBV20-1 and TRBJ1-2, with D maybe TRBD1 (6 bases). The germline V gene encodes CDR1 DFQATT and CDR2 SNEGSKA (reference sequence). The CDR3 consists of 15 residues. Between the trimmed V and J ends, which lost 1 base and 4 bases, there was a span of 16 bases. The CDR3 is CSARGAVGQPYGYTF. Here the CDR3 DNA reads TGCAGTGCTAGAGGCGCCGTTGGACAGCCCTATGGCTACACCTTC.

This clonotype was counted only a few times. The rearrangement links TRBV20-1 to TRBJ1-2; TRBD1 agrees at 9 bases. The CDR3 loop spans 14 amino acids. With 6 bases clipped from V and 4 bases from J, the junction kept 9 bases outside the gene matches. The germline V gene encodes CDR1 DFQATT and CDR2 SNEGSKA (reference sequence). DNA of the CDR3: TGCAGTGCAGAGAACAGGGGGCGAGGCTATGGCTACACCTTC. Its protein is CSAENRGRGYGYTF.